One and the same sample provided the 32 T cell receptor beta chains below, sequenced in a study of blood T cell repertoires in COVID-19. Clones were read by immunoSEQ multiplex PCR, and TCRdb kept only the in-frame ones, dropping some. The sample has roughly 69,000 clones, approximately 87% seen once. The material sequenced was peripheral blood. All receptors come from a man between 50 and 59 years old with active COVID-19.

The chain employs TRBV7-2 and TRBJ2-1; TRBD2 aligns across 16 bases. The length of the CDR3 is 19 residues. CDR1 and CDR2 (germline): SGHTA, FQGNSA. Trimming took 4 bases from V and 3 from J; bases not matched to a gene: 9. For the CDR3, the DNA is TGTGCCAGCAGCTCCCCGGGACTAGCGGGGGGGTCCCACTACAATGAGCAGTTCTTC. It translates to CASSSPGLAGGSHYNEQFF. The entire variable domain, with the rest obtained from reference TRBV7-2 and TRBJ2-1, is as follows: GAGVSQSPSNKVTEKGKDVELRCDPISGHTALYWYRQSLGQGLEFLIYFQGNSAPDKSGLPSDRFSAERTGGSVSTLTIQRTQQEDSAVYLCASSSPGLAGGSHYNEQFFGPGTRLTVL.

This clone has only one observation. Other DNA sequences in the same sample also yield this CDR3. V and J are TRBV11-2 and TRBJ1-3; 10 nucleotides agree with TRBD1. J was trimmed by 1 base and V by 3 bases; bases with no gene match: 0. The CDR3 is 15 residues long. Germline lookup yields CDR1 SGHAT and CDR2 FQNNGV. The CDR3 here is CASSLGQGSGNTIYF. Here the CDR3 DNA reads TGTGCCAGCAGCTTGGGACAGGGGTCTGGAAACACCATATATTTT.

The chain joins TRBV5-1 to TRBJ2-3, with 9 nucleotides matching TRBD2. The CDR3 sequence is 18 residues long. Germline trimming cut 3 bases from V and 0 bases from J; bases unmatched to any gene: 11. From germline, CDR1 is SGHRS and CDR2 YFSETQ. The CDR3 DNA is TGCGCCAGCAGCTCCGGTGTAGCGGGAGCGACGAGCACAGATACGCAGTATTTT. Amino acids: CASSSGVAGATSTDTQYF.

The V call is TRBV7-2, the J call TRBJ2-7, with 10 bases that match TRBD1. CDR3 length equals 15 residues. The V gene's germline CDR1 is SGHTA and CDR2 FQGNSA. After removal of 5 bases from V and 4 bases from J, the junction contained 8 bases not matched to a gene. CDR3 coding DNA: TGTGCCAGCAGCGTTACCGGGACAGGGGCTTACGAGCAGTACTTC. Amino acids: CASSVTGTGAYEQYF.

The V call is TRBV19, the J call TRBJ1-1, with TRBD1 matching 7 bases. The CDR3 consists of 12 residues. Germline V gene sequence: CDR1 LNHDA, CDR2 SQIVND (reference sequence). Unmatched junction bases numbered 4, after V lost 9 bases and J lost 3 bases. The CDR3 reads CASADRYTEAFF. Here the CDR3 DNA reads TGTGCCAGCGCGGACAGGTACACTGAAGCTTTCTTT.

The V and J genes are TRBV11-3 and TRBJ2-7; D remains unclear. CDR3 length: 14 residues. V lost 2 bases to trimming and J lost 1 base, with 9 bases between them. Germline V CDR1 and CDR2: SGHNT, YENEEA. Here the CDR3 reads CASSLLPGSYEQYF. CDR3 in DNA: TGTGCCAGCAGCTTATTGCCAGGTTCCTACGAGCAGTACTTC.

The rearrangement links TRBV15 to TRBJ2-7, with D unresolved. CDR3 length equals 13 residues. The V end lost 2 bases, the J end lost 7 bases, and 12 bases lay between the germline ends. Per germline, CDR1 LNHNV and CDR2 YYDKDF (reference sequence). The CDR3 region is CATSRSTTREQYF. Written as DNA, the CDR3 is TGTGCCACCAGCAGATCCACCACGCGGGAGCAGTACTTC.

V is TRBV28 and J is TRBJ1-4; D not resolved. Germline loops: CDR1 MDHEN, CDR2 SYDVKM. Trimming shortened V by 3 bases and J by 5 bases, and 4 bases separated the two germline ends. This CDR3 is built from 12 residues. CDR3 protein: CASSFVNEKLFF. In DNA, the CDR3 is TGTGCCAGCAGTTTCGTAAATGAAAAACTGTTTTTT.

CDR3 amino acids: CASSPETVEAFF. The CDR3 DNA reads TGTGCCAGCAGCCCAGAGACAGTTGAAGCTTTCTTT. The gene calls are TRBV7-8 and TRBJ1-1; D perhaps matches TRBD1 (5 bases). In germline, CDR1 is SGHVS, CDR2 FQNEAQ. V was trimmed by 5 bases and J by 7 bases, leaving 11 bases between them. This CDR3 is built from 12 residues.

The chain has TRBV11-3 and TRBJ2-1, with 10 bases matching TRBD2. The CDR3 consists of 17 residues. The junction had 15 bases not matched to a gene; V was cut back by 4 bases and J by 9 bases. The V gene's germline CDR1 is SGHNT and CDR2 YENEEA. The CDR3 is CASSSQRASGSWGEQFF. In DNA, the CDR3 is TGTGCCAGCAGCTCCCAGAGGGCTAGCGGGAGCTGGGGTGAGCAGTTCTTC.

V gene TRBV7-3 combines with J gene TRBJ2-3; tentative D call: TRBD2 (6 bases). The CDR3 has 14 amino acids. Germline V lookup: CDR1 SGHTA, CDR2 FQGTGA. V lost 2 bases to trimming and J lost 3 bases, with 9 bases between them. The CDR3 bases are TGTGCCAGCAGCTTACGGAGGGGAACAGATACGCAGTATTTT. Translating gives CASSLRRGTDTQYF.

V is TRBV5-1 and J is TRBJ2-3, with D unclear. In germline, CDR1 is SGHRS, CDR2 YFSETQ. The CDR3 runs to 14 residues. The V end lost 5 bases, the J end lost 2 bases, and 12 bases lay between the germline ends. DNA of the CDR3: TGCGCCAGCAGAAACTTGCTAAACACAGATACGCAGTATTTT. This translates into CASRNLLNTDTQYF.

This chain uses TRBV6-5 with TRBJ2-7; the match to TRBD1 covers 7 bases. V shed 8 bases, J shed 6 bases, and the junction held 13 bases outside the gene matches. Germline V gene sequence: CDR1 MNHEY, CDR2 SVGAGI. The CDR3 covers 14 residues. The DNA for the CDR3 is TGTGCCAGCCCGCAACAGGGGCCCCCCGCCGAGCAGTACTTC. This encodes CASPQQGPPAEQYF.

CDR3 amino acids: CASSSTGDRTDTQYF. The DNA of the CDR3 is TGTGCCAGCAGCTCCACGGGGGACAGGACAGATACGCAGTATTTT. The chain links TRBV5-6 to TRBJ2-3, with 8 bases identical to TRBD1. The V gene's germline CDR1 is SGHDT and CDR2 YYEEEE. The CDR3 sequence is 15 residues long. J was trimmed by 3 bases and V by 3 bases; bases with no gene match: 6.

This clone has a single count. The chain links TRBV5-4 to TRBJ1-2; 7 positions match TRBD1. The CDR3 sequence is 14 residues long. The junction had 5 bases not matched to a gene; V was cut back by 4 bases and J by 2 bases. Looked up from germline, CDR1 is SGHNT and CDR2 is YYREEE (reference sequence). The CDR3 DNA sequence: TGTGCCAGCAGCGTCGGGACAGACAACTATGGCTACACCTTC. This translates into CASSVGTDNYGYTF.

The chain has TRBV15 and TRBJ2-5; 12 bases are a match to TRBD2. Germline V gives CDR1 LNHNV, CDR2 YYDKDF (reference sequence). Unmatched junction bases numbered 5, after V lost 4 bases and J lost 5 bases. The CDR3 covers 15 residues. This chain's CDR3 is CATSTRLAGVETQYF. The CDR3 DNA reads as TGTGCCACCAGCACCAGACTAGCGGGGGTTGAGACCCAGTACTTC.

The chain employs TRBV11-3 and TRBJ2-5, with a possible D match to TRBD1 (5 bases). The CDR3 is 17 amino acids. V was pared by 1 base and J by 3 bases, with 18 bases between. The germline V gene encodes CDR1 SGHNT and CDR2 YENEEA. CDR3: CASSLGRWGSREETQYF. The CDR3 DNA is TGTGCCAGCAGCTTAGGCCGGTGGGGCTCACGGGAAGAGACCCAGTACTTC.

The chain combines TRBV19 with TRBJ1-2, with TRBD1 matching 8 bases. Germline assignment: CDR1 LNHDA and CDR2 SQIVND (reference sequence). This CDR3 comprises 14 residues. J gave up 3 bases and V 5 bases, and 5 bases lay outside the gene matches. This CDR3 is CASSPQDRDYGYTF. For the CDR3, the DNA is TGTGCCAGTAGTCCTCAGGACAGGGACTATGGCTACACCTTC.

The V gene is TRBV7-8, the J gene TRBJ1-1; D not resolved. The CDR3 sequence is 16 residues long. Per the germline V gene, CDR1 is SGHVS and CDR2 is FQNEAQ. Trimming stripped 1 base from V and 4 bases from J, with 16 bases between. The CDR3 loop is CASSLEGSDGGTEAFF. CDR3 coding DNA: TGTGCCAGCAGCTTAGAGGGTTCCGACGGAGGCACTGAAGCTTTCTTT. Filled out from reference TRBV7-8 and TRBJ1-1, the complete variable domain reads GAGVSQSPRYKVAKRGQDVALRCDPISGHVSLFWYQQALGQGPEFLTYFQNEAQLDKSGLPSDRFFAERPEGSVSTLKIQRTQQEDSAVYLCASSLEGSDGGTEAFFGQGTRLTVV.

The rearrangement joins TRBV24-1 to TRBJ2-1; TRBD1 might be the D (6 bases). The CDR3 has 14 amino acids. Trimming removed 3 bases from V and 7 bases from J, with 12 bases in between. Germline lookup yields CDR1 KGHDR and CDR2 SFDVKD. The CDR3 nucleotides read TGTGCCACCAGTGATCGGTACAGGGCTAATGAGCAGTTCTTC. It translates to CATSDRYRANEQFF.

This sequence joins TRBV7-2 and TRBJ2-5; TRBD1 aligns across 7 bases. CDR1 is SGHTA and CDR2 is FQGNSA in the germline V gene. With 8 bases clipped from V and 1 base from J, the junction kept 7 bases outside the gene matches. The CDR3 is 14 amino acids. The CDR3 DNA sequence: TGTGCCAGCGGCCTCGGGACAGTCCAAGAGACCCAGTACTTC. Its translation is CASGLGTVQETQYF.

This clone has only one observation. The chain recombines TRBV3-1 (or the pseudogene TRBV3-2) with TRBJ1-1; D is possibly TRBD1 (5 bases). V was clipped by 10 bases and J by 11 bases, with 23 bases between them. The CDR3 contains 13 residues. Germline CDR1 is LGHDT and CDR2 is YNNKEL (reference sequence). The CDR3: CATSERGSLKAFF. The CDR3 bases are TGTGCCACCTCCGAAAGGGGAAGTTTGAAGGCTTTCTTT.

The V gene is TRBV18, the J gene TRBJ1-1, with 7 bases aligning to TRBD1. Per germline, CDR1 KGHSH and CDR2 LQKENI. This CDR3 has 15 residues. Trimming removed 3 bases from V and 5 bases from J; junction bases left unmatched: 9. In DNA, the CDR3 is TGTGCCAGCTCACCGACAGGGACGGAGCGTACTGAAGCTTTCTTT. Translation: CASSPTGTERTEAFF.

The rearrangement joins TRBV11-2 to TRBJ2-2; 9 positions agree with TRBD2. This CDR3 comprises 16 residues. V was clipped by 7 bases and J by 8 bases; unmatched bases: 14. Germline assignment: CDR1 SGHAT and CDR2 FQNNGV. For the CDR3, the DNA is TGTGCCAGCATCCAGCGGGGGGCCTCTCGGGTTGGGGAGCTGTTTTTT. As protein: CASIQRGASRVGELFF. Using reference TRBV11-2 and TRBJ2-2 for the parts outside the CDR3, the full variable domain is EAGVAQSPRYKIIEKRQSVAFWCNPISGHATLYWYQQILGQGPKLLIQFQNNGVVDDSQLPKDRFSAERLKGVDSTLKIQPAKLEDSAVYLCASIQRGASRVGELFFGEGSRLTVL.

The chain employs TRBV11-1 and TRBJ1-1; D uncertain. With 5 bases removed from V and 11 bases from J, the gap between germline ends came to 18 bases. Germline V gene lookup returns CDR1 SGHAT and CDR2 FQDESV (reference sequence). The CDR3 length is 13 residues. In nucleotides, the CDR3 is TGTGCCAGCAGCCCGAACGTAAACACCGGGGCTTTCTTT. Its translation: CASSPNVNTGAFF.

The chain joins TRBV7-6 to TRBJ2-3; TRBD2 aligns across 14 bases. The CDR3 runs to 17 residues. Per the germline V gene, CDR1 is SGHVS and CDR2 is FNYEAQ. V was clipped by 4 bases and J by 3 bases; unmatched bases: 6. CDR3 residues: CASSWGLAGVVTDTQYF. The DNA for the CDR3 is TGTGCCAGCAGCTGGGGACTAGCGGGAGTGGTTACAGATACGCAGTATTTT.

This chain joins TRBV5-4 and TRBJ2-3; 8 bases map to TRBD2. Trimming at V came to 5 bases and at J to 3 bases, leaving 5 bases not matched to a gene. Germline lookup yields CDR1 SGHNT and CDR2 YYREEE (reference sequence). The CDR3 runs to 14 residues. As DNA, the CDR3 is TGTGCCAGCAGGATAGCGGGGAGTACAGATACGCAGTATTTT. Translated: CASRIAGSTDTQYF.

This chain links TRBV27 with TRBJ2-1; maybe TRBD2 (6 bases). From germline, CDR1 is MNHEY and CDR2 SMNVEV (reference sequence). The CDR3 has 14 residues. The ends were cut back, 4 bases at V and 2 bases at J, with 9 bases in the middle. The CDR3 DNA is TGTGCCAGCAGTTACGGGGGTGCCTACAATGAGCAGTTCTTC. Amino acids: CASSYGGAYNEQFF.

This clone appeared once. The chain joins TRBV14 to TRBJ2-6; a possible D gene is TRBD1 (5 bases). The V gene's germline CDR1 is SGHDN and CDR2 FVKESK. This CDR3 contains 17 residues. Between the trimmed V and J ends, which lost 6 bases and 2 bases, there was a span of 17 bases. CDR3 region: CASRPGFFRTGANVLTF. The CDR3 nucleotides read TGTGCCAGCAGGCCAGGGTTCTTTCGAACTGGGGCCAACGTCCTGACTTTC.

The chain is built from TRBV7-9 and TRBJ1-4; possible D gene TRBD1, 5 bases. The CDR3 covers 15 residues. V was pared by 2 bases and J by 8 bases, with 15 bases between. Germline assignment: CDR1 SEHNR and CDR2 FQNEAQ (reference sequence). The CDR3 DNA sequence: TGTGCCAGCAGCTTAACGTCAGGGATCGGGGAAAAACTGTTTTTT. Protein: CASSLTSGIGEKLFF.

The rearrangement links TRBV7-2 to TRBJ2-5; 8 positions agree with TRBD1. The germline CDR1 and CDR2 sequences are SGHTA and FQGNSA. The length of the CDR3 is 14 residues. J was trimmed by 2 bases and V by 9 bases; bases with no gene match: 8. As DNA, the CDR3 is TGTGCCAGTACAGGGGGTTCCCGACAAGAGACCCAGTACTTC. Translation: CASTGGSRQETQYF.

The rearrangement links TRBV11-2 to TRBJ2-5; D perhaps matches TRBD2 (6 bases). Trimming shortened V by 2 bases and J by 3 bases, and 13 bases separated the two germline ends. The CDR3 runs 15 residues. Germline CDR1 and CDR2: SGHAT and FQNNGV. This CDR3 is CASSLYDGGEETQYF. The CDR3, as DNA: TGTGCCAGCAGCTTATATGACGGGGGAGAAGAGACCCAGTACTTC.